The present T cell receptor beta chain was sequenced within a study of T cell responses to AZD1222 COVID-19 vaccine. Produced via immunoSEQ multiplex PCR; TCRdb's table is partial and in-frame only. The sample has about 120,000 clones; 86% are singletons. The study, taken as a whole, reports: Targeting of unmutated variant regions was reportedly seen in nearly half of spike-specific TCRs. Two AZD1222 doses significantly raised spike-specific TCR breadth and depth over controls. Mostly white British, mostly female donors; authors suggested clonal diversity may be underestimated. The study sampled repertoires only after the peak T cell response.

The CDR3 sequence is 13 residues long. Looked up from germline, CDR1 is MGHRA and CDR2 is YSYEKL. Trimming stripped 0 bases from V and 11 bases from J, with 11 bases between. This clone has just a few counts. Its cognate antigen is unknown. This TCR was sampled from an adult who received the AZD1222 COVID-19 vaccine. The rearrangement joins TRBV4-1 to TRBJ1-5; D call uncertain. Sequenced material: peripheral blood, taken 28 days after the second AZD1222 dose. CDR3 sequence: CASSQDDAGSQHF. CDR3 bases: TGCGCCAGCAGCCAAGACGATGCGGGTTCCCAGCATTTT.